Below are 15 T cell receptor beta chains sequenced from a single sample in a study of shared clonotypes between healthy human individuals. Some clones are missing from TCRdb's copy, which holds only in-frame ones; the method was immunoSEQ multiplex PCR. The data show roughly 1.5 million clones, 95% to 99% seen once. The source material was naive CD4+ T cells sorted from blood. Subset indicated: CD45RA+ positively selected. The source is a man aged 25-45 years in good health.

The chain links TRBV10-2 to TRBJ2-5; no firm D call. The germline V and J ends were trimmed by 8 bases and 3 bases, with 13 bases remaining between them. CDR1 is WSHSY, CDR2 SAAADI, per germline. The CDR3 is 13 amino acids. DNA of the CDR3: TGCGCCAGCCGCCCTATGAGGAAAGAGACCCAGTACTTC. It yields the protein CASRPMRKETQYF.

This clone has just one count. This chain joins TRBV4-3 and TRBJ1-5; possible D gene TRBD1, 5 bases. CDR3 size: 16 residues. The V and J ends lost 1 base and 4 bases respectively, with 14 bases between them. The germline gives CDR1 LGHNA, CDR2 YSLEER. The CDR3: CASSQVSGTGNQPQHF. CDR3 bases: TGCGCCAGCAGCCAAGTTTCCGGGACGGGTAATCAGCCCCAGCATTTT.

Details on this clone: One junction end does not reproduce the germline sequence, and a read error may be involved. The J gene is TRBJ2-1, the V gene TRBV7-7; 7 bases map to TRBD1. Germline lookup yields CDR1 SSHAT and CDR2 FNYEAQ (reference sequence). This CDR3 contains 16 residues. In DNA, the CDR3 is TGTGCTAGCAGCCGTGGTACAGGGGCTGGCTACAATGAGCAGTTCTTC. Its translation is CASSRGTGAGYNEQFF.

CDR3 amino acids: CASSLGGRTDTQYF. CDR3 nucleotide sequence: TGTGCCAGTAGCCTCGGCGGACGCACAGATACGCAGTATTTT. The V and J genes are TRBV19 and TRBJ2-3; D gene ambiguous. CDR1 and CDR2 (germline): LNHDA, SQIVND (reference sequence). Between the trimmed V and J ends, which lost 6 bases and 1 base, there was a span of 11 bases. The CDR3 consists of 14 residues.

The genes are TRBV7-9 and TRBJ2-5; D perhaps matches TRBD2 (5 bases). The germline CDR1 and CDR2 sequences are SEHNR and FQNEAQ (reference sequence). This CDR3 spans 14 amino acids. The germline V and J ends were trimmed by 5 bases and 0 bases, with 10 bases remaining between them. The CDR3 protein is CASSPTMYQETQYF. For the CDR3, the DNA is TGTGCCAGCAGCCCGACTATGTACCAAGAGACCCAGTACTTC. The entire variable domain, with the rest obtained from reference TRBV7-9 and TRBJ2-5, is as follows: DTGVSQNPRHKITKRGQNVTFRCDPISEHNRLYWYRQTLGQGPEFLTYFQNEAQLEKSRLLSDRFSAERPKGSFSTLEIQRTEQGDSAMYLCASSPTMYQETQYFGPGTRLLVL.

The chain uses TRBV5-1 and TRBJ2-2, with 10 bases aligning to TRBD2. The CDR3 consists of 16 residues. Trimming cost V 5 bases and J 5 bases; bases outside gene matches: 9. Germline V lookup: CDR1 SGHRS, CDR2 YFSETQ. The CDR3 DNA reads TGCGCCAGCAGGCTCCTAGCGGGAGTTGGGACCGGGGAGCTGTTTTTT. Translation: CASRLLAGVGTGELFF.

The rearrangement uses TRBV5-1 and TRBJ2-2; 10 bases fit TRBD1. Germline loops: CDR1 SGHRS, CDR2 YFSETQ. The trim removed 4 bases at V and 5 bases at J, leaving 11 bases unmatched. The CDR3 spans 17 residues. This CDR3 is CASSVGLGQGWTGELFF. The CDR3 DNA sequence: TGCGCCAGCAGCGTGGGACTGGGACAGGGGTGGACCGGGGAGCTGTTTTTT.

This chain connects TRBV9 to TRBJ2-2; 7 nucleotides align to TRBD2. Germline V lookup: CDR1 SGDLS, CDR2 YYNGEE. The junction had 5 bases not matched to a gene; V was cut back by 1 base and J by 5 bases. The CDR3 covers 15 residues. The CDR3 nucleotides read TGTGCCAGCAGCGTAAGAGGGGAGGGGACCGGGGAGCTGTTTTTT. This translates into CASSVRGEGTGELFF. Full variable domain (rest looked up from reference TRBV9 and TRBJ2-2): DSGVTQTPKHLITATGQRVTLRCSPRSGDLSVYWYQQSLDQGLQFLIQYYNGEERAKGNILERFSAQQFPDLHSELNLSSLELGDSALYFCASSVRGEGTGELFFGEGSRLTVL.

The chain couples TRBV6-5 to TRBJ2-7, with TRBD1 matching 11 bases. The CDR3 runs to 16 residues. V lost 2 bases to trimming and J lost 3 bases; unmatched junction nucleotides: 6. CDR1 and CDR2 (germline): MNHEY, SVGAGI. The CDR3 bases are TGTGCCAGCAGTTACAATTTAGGGACAGGGGGCTACGAGCAGTACTTC. It codes for CASSYNLGTGGYEQYF.

As for this clone: The identical CDR3 is also encoded by other nucleotide sequences in the sample. The CDR3 DNA follows: TGCGCCAGCAGCCTAGCGGGAGCGGGTGAGCAGTTCTTC. This gives the protein CASSLAGAGEQFF. This rearrangement joins TRBV5-1 to TRBJ2-1, with 10 bases that match TRBD2. Germline CDR1 is SGHRS and CDR2 is YFSETQ. The CDR3 sequence is 13 residues long. V was pared by 4 bases and J by 9 bases, with 4 bases of the junction left unmatched.

The count of this clone is one. The chain has TRBV2 and TRBJ2-5; unclear D gene. CDR1 and CDR2 (germline): SNHLY, FYNNEI. Trimming took 4 bases from V and 1 from J, leaving 7 bases between them. CDR3 length: 13 amino acids. CDR3 loop: CASSAILQETQYF. In nucleotides, the CDR3 is TGTGCCAGCAGTGCTATACTCCAAGAGACCCAGTACTTC.

The gene calls are TRBV6-5 and TRBJ2-7, with TRBD1 matching 7 bases. The J segment lost 4 bases and the V segment lost 5 bases, leaving 8 bases of the junction unmatched. CDR3 length: 14 amino acids. Germline CDR1 MNHEY, CDR2 SVGAGI. CDR3 nucleotide sequence: TGTGCCAGCAGTAGACAGGGCCGGAATTACGAGCAGTACTTC. It yields the protein CASSRQGRNYEQYF.

The chain employs TRBV9 and TRBJ1-2; D gene unclear. Germline CDR1 reads SGDLS; CDR2 reads YYNGEE. The CDR3 extends over 16 amino acids. V lost 1 base and J 7 bases, leaving 20 bases between the germline ends. The CDR3 coding sequence is TGTGCCAGCAGCGTATCCCATGGGTCCCTCCTGGTTGGCTACACCTTC. Its protein product is CASSVSHGSLLVGYTF.

V usage is TRBV7-2 and J usage is TRBJ2-7; D is perhaps TRBD2 (5 bases). This CDR3 has 14 amino acids. CDR1 SGHTA and CDR2 FQGNSA come from the germline V gene. V was cut by 5 bases and J by 4 bases, with 15 bases left in between. The CDR3 here is CASSLVGELYEQYF. Written as DNA, the CDR3 is TGTGCCAGCAGCCTCGTGGGAGAGTTGTACGAGCAGTACTTC. Based on the CDR3 plus reference TRBV7-2 and TRBJ2-7, the full variable domain is GAGVSQSPSNKVTEKGKDVELRCDPISGHTALYWYRQSLGQGLEFLIYFQGNSAPDKSGLPSDRFSAERTGGSVSTLTIQRTQQEDSAVYLCASSLVGELYEQYFGPGTRLTVT.

The gene calls are TRBV10-3 and TRBJ2-2; 13 nucleotides match TRBD2. V gave up 10 bases and J gave up 6 bases; unmatched junction bases: 5. CDR1 is ENHRY, CDR2 SYGVKD, per germline. The CDR3 runs 14 residues. In nucleotides, the CDR3 is TGTGCCACCTCACTAGCGGGAGGGCCCGGGGAGCTGTTTTTT. Amino acids: CATSLAGGPGELFF.